This T cell receptor (beta chain) was found in a study of CD8+CD57+ T cells in acquired aplastic anemia. This clonotype has a count of ten or more. Its matching antigen is unknown. CDR1 and CDR2 (germline): DFQATT, SNEGSKA (reference sequence). The CDR3 sequence is 11 residues long. Trimming shortened V by 3 bases and J by 6 bases, and 8 bases separated the two germline ends. Investigators profiled TCR beta VDJ and CDR3 from genomic DNA template. MiXCR, run by TCRdb on the reads, gives a single entry per CDR3 protein. The table has about 420,000 distinct CDR3 sequences, about two thirds seen once. General study results and limits: CD8+ Simpson's diversity in patients was not significantly different from that in controls.

The sequencing sample was made of sorted CD4+, CD8+, or CD8+CD57+ T cells (not recorded which) from PBMCs. V usage is TRBV20-1 and J usage is TRBJ1-1, with unresolved D. The sequence came from a human donor in good health, serving as a control. The DNA for the CDR3 is TGCAGTGCTAGGGGGTCCGCTGAAGCTTTCTTT. Protein: CSARGSAEAFF.